This TCR beta chain was sequenced for a study of post-analysis software for immune sequencing data. Study outcomes and limitations: Patients used several TRBV segments, including TRBV5-6, TRBV5-1 and TRBV20-1, more often than controls.

For this clonotype: Its antigen is undetermined.

The CDR3 totals 16 residues. The V end lost 4 bases, the J end lost 5 bases, and 18 bases lay between the germline ends. Germline values: CDR1 SGHTA, CDR2 FQGNSA. Researchers reported that TCR beta cDNA libraries carried unique molecular identifiers. MiXCR was run by TCRdb on the PCR reads, yielding one entry per CDR3 protein. The sample includes hundreds of thousands of distinct CDR3 sequences, 25% to 30% seen only once; the top ten take roughly 0.53%. The source is a girl aged 5-17 years with multiple sclerosis. The source material was blood. J is TRBJ2-1 and V is TRBV7-2, with D perhaps given as TRBD1 or TRBD2 (5 bases each). CDR3 loop: CASSSYPGTVHNEQFF. The CDR3 nucleotides are TGTGCCAGCAGCTCGTATCCCGGGACGGTACACAATGAGCAGTTCTTC.